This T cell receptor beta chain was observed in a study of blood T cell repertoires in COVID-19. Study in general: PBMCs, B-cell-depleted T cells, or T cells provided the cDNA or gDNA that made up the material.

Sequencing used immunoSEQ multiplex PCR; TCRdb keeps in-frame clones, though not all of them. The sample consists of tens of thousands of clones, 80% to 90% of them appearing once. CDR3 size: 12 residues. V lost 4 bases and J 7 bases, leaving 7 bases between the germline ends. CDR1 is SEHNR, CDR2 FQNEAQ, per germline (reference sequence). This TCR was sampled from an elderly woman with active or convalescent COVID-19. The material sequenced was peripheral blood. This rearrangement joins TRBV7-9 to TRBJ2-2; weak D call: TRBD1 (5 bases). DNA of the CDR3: TGTGCCAGCAGCTGGGGCCTCGGGGAGCTGTTTTTT. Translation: CASSWGLGELFF.